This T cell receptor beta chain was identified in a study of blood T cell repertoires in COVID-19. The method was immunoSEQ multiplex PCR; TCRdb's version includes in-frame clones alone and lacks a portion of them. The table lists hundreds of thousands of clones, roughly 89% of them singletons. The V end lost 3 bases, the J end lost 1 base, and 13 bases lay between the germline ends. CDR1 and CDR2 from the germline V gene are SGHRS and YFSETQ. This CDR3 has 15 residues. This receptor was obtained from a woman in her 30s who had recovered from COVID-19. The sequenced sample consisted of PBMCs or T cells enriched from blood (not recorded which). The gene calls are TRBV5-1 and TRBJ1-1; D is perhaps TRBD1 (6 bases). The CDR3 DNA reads TGCGCCAGCAGCTGGGGAAGGACAGAGAACACTGAAGCTTTCTTT. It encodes CASSWGRTENTEAFF. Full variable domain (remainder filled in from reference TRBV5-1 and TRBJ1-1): KAGVTQTPRYLIKTRGQQVTLSCSPISGHRSVSWYQQTPGQGLQFLFEYFSETQRNKGNFPGRFSGRQFSNSRSEMNVSTLELGDSALYLCASSWGRTENTEAFFGQGTRLTVV.